This passage covers 25 T cell receptor beta chains from one sample sequenced in a study of cytomegalovirus exposure and HLA in healthy donors (TCRdb year 2017). Library prep was done by the immunoSEQ multiplex PCR assay. For the multiplex PCR, a mixture combining 60 forward primers for TCR Vbeta segments and 13 reverse primers for TCR Jbeta segments was used. The immuneACCESS repertoire file appears here via TCRdb, limited to in-frame rearrangements. These files lack a portion of the clones; in checked studies, under half of the deficit traces to unresolved V genes, and the cause of the others is not known. Within this sample are 180,000 or so clones, with 75% to 85% of them counted one time only. Together, the top ten hold roughly 4.9% of the sample. Sequencing was done on a sample of PBMCs. The receptors were sampled from a woman younger than 30 in good health and CMV-seropositive.

This chain uses TRBV4-1 with TRBJ1-2, with D possibly being TRBD1 (5 bases). The CDR3 runs to 15 residues. The ends were cut back, 3 bases at V and 2 bases at J, with 13 bases in the middle. Germline CDR1 reads MGHRA; CDR2 reads YSYEKL. CDR3 DNA: TGCGCCAGCAGCCAGGCAGGGAATGGGAACTATGGCTACACCTTC. Its translation: CASSQAGNGNYGYTF.

On this clone itself: The sample holds other DNA sequences that translate to the same CDR3. V and J are TRBV6-1 and TRBJ1-2; TRBD1 aligns across 8 bases. The CDR3 loop spans 15 amino acids. The germline CDR1 and CDR2 sequences are MNHNS and SASEGT. Unmatched junction bases numbered 5, after V lost 3 bases and J lost 2 bases. CDR3 bases: TGTGCCAGCAGTGACGTCGGACAGGGAAACTATGGCTACACCTTC. Protein sequence: CASSDVGQGNYGYTF.

This clone showed up just a few times. The CDR3 loop is CASSLTGGAGANVLTF. CDR3 DNA: TGTGCCAGCAGTCTTACAGGGGGCGCTGGGGCCAACGTCCTGACTTTC. J is TRBJ2-6 and V is TRBV2; 9 nucleotides match TRBD1. The V and J ends lost 5 bases and 2 bases, in that order; junction bases with no gene match: 4. The germline gives CDR1 SNHLY, CDR2 FYNNEI. There are 16 residues in the CDR3. Based on the CDR3 plus reference TRBV2 and TRBJ2-6, the full variable domain is EPEVTQTPSHQVTQMGQEVILRCVPISNHLYFYWYRQILGQKVEFLVSFYNNEISEKSEIFDDQFSVERPDGSNFTLKIRSTKLEDSAMYFCASSLTGGAGANVLTFGAGSRLTVL.

V is TRBV7-2 and J is TRBJ1-2, with 12 bases fitting TRBD1. The CDR3 spans 19 residues. Germline CDR1 is SGHTA and CDR2 is FQGNSA. V shed 2 bases, J shed 6 bases, and the junction held 16 bases outside the gene matches. CDR3: CASSLLGGAGGQGADGYTF. The CDR3 DNA reads as TGTGCCAGCAGCTTATTAGGAGGAGCCGGGGGACAGGGGGCAGATGGCTACACCTTC. The full variable domain, rest sourced from reference TRBV7-2 and TRBJ1-2, is GAGVSQSPSNKVTEKGKDVELRCDPISGHTALYWYRQSLGQGLEFLIYFQGNSAPDKSGLPSDRFSAERTGGSVSTLTIQRTQQEDSAVYLCASSLLGGAGGQGADGYTFGSGTRLTVV.

A single count supports this clone. The chain employs TRBV4-1 and TRBJ1-2; D is unresolved. Trimming pared 2 bases from V and 0 bases from J, leaving 16 bases between. The CDR3 spans 17 residues. Germline CDR1 and CDR2: MGHRA and YSYEKL. CDR3 residues: CASSQPTSSRSNYGYTF. CDR3 nucleotides: TGCGCCAGCAGCCAACCAACGTCGTCCAGATCTAACTATGGCTACACCTTC.

The CDR3 sequence is CATSREATEAFF. The CDR3 nucleotides read TGTGCCACCAGCAGAGAGGCCACTGAAGCTTTCTTT. This chain joins TRBV15 and TRBJ1-1, with D hard to call. There are 12 residues in the CDR3. Trimming removed 0 bases from V and 4 bases from J, with 3 bases in between. The germline gives CDR1 LNHNV, CDR2 YYDKDF (reference sequence).

This clone occurred a few times. The chain uses TRBV4-2 and TRBJ2-3, with 7 bases that match TRBD2. V lost 4 bases, J lost 6 bases, and 10 bases stayed unmatched. The CDR3 is 15 amino acids. CDR1 LGHNA and CDR2 YNFKEQ come from the germline V gene. CDR3 bases: TGTGCCAGCAGCCCCCTGGGGGGGAGAGACGATACGCAGTATTTT. Translation gives CASSPLGGRDDTQYF.

The chain links TRBV18 to TRBJ2-1, with 8 bases lining up with TRBD1. Germline V gene data show CDR1 as KGHSH and CDR2 as LQKENI. J was trimmed by 7 bases and V by 1 base; bases with no gene match: 3. The CDR3 contains 14 residues. This CDR3 reads CASSPLDRDNEQFF. The CDR3 region has the DNA TGTGCCAGCTCACCACTGGACAGGGATAATGAGCAGTTCTTC.

In this sample, this clone turned up a few times. This chain links TRBV5-4 with TRBJ1-2, with 8 bases fitting TRBD1. Per germline, CDR1 SGHNT and CDR2 YYREEE (reference sequence). The J segment lost 4 bases and the V segment lost 5 bases, leaving 10 bases of the junction unmatched. The CDR3 is made up of 15 amino acids. CDR3 in DNA: TGTGCCAGCAGTAGTGCCGGACAGGGCTCCTATGGCTACACCTTC. Amino acids: CASSSAGQGSYGYTF.

The chain carries TRBV10-1 and TRBJ1-1, with TRBD1 as a possible D gene (5 bases). In germline, CDR1 is WNHNN, CDR2 SYGVQD (reference sequence). V lost 5 bases to trimming and J lost 1 base, with 14 bases between them. The CDR3 extends over 15 amino acids. The CDR3 loop is CASSPHDSKNTEAFF. CDR3 bases: TGCGCCAGCAGTCCTCATGACAGCAAGAACACTGAAGCTTTCTTT.

The V gene is TRBV27, the J gene TRBJ2-7, with TRBD2 matching 10 bases. Germline CDR1 MNHEY, CDR2 SMNVEV (reference sequence). CDR3 size: 15 residues. Trimming took 6 bases from V and 2 from J; bases not matched to a gene: 7. CDR3 protein: CASSPSSGGAYEQYF. In DNA form, the CDR3 reads TGTGCCAGCAGCCCTTCTAGCGGGGGAGCCTACGAGCAGTACTTC.

Written as DNA, the CDR3 is TGCGCCAGCAGCCAAGTTCGTCTTAGCACAGATACGCAGTATTTT. It specifies CASSQVRLSTDTQYF. J is TRBJ2-3 and V is TRBV4-1; D not resolved. Trimming left V 1 base short and J 0 bases short, with 8 bases between. The CDR3 totals 15 residues. Germline V gene data show CDR1 as MGHRA and CDR2 as YSYEKL.

The chain links TRBV19 to TRBJ2-7; D perhaps matches TRBD1 (5 bases). The CDR3 contains 13 residues. Germline values: CDR1 LNHDA, CDR2 SQIVND (reference sequence). V lost 8 bases and J 1 base, leaving 12 bases between the germline ends. DNA for the CDR3: TGTGCCAGTGCGATGGACACATCCTACGAGCAGTACTTC. Protein: CASAMDTSYEQYF.

The chain is built from TRBV28 and TRBJ1-3; no reliable D call. CDR3 size: 16 residues. Trimming pared 4 bases from V and 0 bases from J, leaving 13 bases between. Germline V gene data show CDR1 as MDHEN and CDR2 as SYDVKM. The CDR3 is CASSSYTGFSGNTIYF. The DNA for the CDR3 is TGTGCCAGCAGTTCATATACCGGGTTCTCTGGAAACACCATATATTTT.

The gene calls are TRBV13 and TRBJ2-1; D unclear. The CDR3 consists of 12 residues. V lost 3 bases and J lost 6, with 6 bases in between. Per germline, CDR1 PRHDT and CDR2 FYEKMQ (reference sequence). The CDR3 DNA sequence: TGTGCCAGCAGCTTGTTGAGCAATGAGCAGTTCTTC. Protein sequence: CASSLLSNEQFF.

This clone has a handful of counts. The chain combines TRBV4-3 with TRBJ2-7; TRBD2 matches at 12 bases. This CDR3 is 17 amino acids long. The V and J ends lost 1 base and 0 bases, in that order; junction bases with no gene match: 4. Germline V gene data show CDR1 as LGHNA and CDR2 as YSLEER. CDR3: CASSQGTSGDPSYEQYF. The CDR3 DNA reads as TGCGCCAGCAGCCAAGGGACTAGCGGGGACCCCTCCTACGAGCAGTACTTC.

The rearrangement links TRBV9 to TRBJ2-1, with 8 positions matching TRBD2. The CDR3 sequence is 15 residues long. Germline values: CDR1 SGDLS, CDR2 YYNGEE. V trimming: 6 bases; J trimming: 4 bases; junction bases outside the gene matches: 9. CDR3 nucleotides: TGTGCCAGCACCCCACTAGCGGAAGATTACAATGAGCAGTTCTTC. Amino acids: CASTPLAEDYNEQFF.

For this clone: One end of the junction does not line up with germline, which may come from a read error. The genes are TRBV7-7 and TRBJ2-1; 11 bases line up with TRBD2. Germline CDR1 is SSHAT and CDR2 is FNYEAQ (reference sequence). CDR3 length: 13 residues. CDR3 nucleotide sequence: TGTGCTAGCAGCTTAGCGGGGGGGAATGAGCAGTTCTTC. Translating it yields CASSLAGGNEQFF.

V gene TRBV4-3 combines with J gene TRBJ1-6, with 9 positions matching TRBD1. The germline gives CDR1 LGHNA, CDR2 YSLEER. V shed 3 bases, J shed 9 bases, and the junction held 9 bases outside the gene matches. This CDR3 is 16 amino acids long. DNA for the CDR3: TGCGCCAGCAGCCAGGATGGGGGACAGGGTGGTTCACCCCTCCACTTT. It encodes CASSQDGGQGGSPLHF.

This clone was seen a handful of times. The rearrangement uses TRBV4-1 and TRBJ2-7; D is unresolved. V lost 1 base and J lost 3, with 4 bases in between. Germline CDR1 reads MGHRA; CDR2 reads YSYEKL. The CDR3 is 12 residues long. The CDR3: CASSQGVYEQYF. In nucleotides, the CDR3 is TGCGCCAGCAGCCAAGGCGTCTACGAGCAGTACTTC.

This chain uses TRBV6-5 with TRBJ2-7; D perhaps matches TRBD1 (6 bases). The length of the CDR3 is 11 residues. Germline V gives CDR1 MNHEY, CDR2 SVGAGI. The CDR3 loop reads CATTGPYEQYF. The DNA for the CDR3 is TGTGCAACGACAGGTCCCTACGAGCAGTACTTC.

A word on this clone: This same CDR3 is encoded by further DNA sequences in the sample. This chain connects TRBV6-5 to TRBJ1-2; 9 nucleotides align to TRBD1. The germline V gene encodes CDR1 MNHEY and CDR2 SVGAGI. The CDR3 loop spans 13 amino acids. J was trimmed by 8 bases and V by 5 bases; bases with no gene match: 6. In DNA, the CDR3 is TGTGCCAGCAGTGACCGAGACAGGGGGGGCTACACCTTC. It is translated as CASSDRDRGGYTF.

The chain links TRBV5-1 to TRBJ1-2; 8 bases fit TRBD1. CDR1 and CDR2 from the germline V gene are SGHRS and YFSETQ. V was pared by 6 bases and J by 6 bases, with 10 bases of the junction left unmatched. The length of the CDR3 is 14 residues. CDR3 sequence (DNA): TGCGCCAGCAACTGGAGGACAGGGCAGGATGGCTACACCTTC. This gives the protein CASNWRTGQDGYTF.

The J gene is TRBJ1-6, the V gene TRBV4-3, with D possibly TRBD1 on 6 matching bases. V was cut by 7 bases and J by 5 bases, with 21 bases left in between. The length of the CDR3 is 17 residues. CDR1 and CDR2 (germline): LGHNA, YSLEER. The CDR3 DNA reads as TGCGCCAGCACCCGAATTCTGGGGGGGCTAAATAATTCACCCCTCCACTTT. Translated, it gives CASTRILGGLNNSPLHF.

The chain joins TRBV4-1 to TRBJ1-3; 7 nucleotides agree with TRBD1. V lost 0 bases, J lost 3 bases, and 14 bases stayed unmatched. CDR3 size: 19 residues. CDR1 and CDR2 from the germline V gene are MGHRA and YSYEKL. In DNA form, the CDR3 reads TGCGCCAGCAGCCAAGAGGTCCCTCGCCCGGGACAGTTTGGAAACACCATATATTTT. Residues: CASSQEVPRPGQFGNTIYF.